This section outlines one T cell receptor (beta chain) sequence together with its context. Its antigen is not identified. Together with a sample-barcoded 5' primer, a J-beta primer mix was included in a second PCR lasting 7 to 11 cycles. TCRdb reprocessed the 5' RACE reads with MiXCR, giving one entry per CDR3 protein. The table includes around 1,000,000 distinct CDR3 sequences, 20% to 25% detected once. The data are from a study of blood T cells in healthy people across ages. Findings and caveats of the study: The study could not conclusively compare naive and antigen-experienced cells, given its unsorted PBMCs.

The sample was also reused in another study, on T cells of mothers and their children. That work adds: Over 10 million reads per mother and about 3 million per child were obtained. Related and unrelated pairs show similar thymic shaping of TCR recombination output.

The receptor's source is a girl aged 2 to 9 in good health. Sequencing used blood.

The CDR3 region has the DNA TGCAGTGCTAGAGGCAGTCAAGAGACCCAGTACTTC. Protein product: CSARGSQETQYF. The rearrangement links TRBV20-1 to TRBJ2-5; no definite D call. The CDR3 runs 12 residues. The V end lost 1 base, the J end lost 2 bases, and 5 bases lay between the germline ends. The V gene's germline CDR1 is DFQATT and CDR2 SNEGSKA (reference sequence).